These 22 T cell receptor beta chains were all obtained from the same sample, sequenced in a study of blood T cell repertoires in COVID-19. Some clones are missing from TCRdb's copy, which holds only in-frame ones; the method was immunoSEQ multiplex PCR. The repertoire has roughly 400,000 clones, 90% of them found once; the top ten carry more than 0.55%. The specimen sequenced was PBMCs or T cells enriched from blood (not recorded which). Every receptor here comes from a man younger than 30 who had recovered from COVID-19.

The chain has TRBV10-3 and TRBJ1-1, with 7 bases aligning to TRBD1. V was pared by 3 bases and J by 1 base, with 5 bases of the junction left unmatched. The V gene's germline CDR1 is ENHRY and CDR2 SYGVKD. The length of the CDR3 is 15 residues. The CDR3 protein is CAISDTGTENTEAFF. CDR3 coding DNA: TGTGCCATCAGTGATACCGGGACAGAGAACACTGAAGCTTTCTTT.

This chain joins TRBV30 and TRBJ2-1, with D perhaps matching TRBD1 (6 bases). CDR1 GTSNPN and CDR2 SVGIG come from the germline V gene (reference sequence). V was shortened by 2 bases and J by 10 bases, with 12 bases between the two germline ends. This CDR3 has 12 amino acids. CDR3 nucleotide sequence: TGTGCCTGGAGTTTACAGGGTAACGAGCAGTTCTTC. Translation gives CAWSLQGNEQFF.

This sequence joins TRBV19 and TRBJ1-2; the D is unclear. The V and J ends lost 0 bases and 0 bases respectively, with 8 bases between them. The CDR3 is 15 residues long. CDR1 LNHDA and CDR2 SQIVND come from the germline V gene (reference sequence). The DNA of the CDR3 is TGTGCCAGTAGTATAGAGGGCAGAGCTAACTATGGCTACACCTTC. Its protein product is CASSIEGRANYGYTF.

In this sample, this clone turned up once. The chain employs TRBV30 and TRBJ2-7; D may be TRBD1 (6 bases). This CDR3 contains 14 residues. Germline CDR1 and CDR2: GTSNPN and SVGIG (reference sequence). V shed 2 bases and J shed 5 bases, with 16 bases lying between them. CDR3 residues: CAWSTGDTSDEQYF. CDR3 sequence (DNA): TGTGCCTGGAGTACCGGGGACACATCTGACGAGCAGTACTTC.

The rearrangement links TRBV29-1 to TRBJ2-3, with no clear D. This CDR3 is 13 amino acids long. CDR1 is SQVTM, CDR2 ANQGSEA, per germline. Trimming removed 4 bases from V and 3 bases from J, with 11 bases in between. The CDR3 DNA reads TGCAGCGTTGGAGGCCCCGGAACAGATACGCAGTATTTT. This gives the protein CSVGGPGTDTQYF.

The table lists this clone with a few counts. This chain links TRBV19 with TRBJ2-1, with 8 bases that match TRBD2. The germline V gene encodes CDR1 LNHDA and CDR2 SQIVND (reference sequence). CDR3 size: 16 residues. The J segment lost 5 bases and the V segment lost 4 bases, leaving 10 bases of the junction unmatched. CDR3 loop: CASSKVVALADNEQFF. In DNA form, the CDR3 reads TGTGCCAGTAGTAAGGTAGTGGCACTAGCGGACAATGAGCAGTTCTTC. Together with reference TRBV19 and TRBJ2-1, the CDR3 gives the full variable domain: DGGITQSPKYLFRKEGQNVTLSCEQNLNHDAMYWYRQDPGQGLRLIYYSQIVNDFQKGDIAEGYSVSREKKESFPLTVTSAQKNPTAFYLCASSKVVALADNEQFFGPGTRLTVL.

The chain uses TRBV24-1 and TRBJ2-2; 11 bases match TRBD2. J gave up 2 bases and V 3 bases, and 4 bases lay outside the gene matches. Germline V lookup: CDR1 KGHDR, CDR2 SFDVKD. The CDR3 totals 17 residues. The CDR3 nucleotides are TGTGCCACCAGTGATCTAGGGACTAGCGGAAACACCGGGGAGCTGTTTTTT. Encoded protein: CATSDLGTSGNTGELFF.

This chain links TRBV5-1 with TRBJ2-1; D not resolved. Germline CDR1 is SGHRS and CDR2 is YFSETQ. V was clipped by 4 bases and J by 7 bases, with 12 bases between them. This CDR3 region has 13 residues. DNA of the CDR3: TGCGCCAGCAGCGGCCCTCCGAGGAATGAGCAGTTCTTC. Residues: CASSGPPRNEQFF.

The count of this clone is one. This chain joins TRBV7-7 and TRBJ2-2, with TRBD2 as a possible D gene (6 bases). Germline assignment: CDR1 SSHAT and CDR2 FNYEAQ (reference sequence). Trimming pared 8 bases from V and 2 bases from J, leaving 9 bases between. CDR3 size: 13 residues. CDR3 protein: CASRDFNTGELFF. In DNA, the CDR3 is TGTGCCAGCCGGGACTTTAACACCGGGGAGCTGTTTTTT.

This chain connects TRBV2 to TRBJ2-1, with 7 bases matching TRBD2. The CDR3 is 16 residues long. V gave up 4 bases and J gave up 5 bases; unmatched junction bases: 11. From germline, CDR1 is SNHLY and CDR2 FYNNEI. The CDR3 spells CASSVGREIYNNEQFF. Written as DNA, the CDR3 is TGTGCCAGCAGTGTGGGGCGGGAGATTTATAACAATGAGCAGTTCTTC.

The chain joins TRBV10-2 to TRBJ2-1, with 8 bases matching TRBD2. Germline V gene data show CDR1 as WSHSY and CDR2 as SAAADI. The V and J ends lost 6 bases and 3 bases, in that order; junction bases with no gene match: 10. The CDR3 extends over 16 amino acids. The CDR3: CASRQSSGGNYNEQFF. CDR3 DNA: TGCGCCAGCAGGCAGTCCAGCGGGGGAAACTACAATGAGCAGTTCTTC.

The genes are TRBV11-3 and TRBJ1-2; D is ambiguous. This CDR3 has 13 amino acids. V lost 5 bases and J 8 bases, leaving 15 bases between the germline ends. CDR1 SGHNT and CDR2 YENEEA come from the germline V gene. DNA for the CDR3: TGTGCCAGCAGCCGGGCAGGAGGCCCAGGCTACACCTTC. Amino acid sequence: CASSRAGGPGYTF.

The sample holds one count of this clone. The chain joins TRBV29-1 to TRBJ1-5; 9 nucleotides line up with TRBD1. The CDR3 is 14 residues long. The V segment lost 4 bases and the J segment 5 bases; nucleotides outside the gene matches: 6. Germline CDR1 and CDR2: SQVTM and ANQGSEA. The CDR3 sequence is CSVATGGIYQPQHF. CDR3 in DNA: TGCAGCGTTGCGACAGGGGGTATCTATCAGCCCCAGCATTTT.

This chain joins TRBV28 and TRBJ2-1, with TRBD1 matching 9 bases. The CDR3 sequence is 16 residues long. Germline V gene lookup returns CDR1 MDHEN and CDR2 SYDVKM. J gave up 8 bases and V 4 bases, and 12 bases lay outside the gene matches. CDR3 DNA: TGTGCCAGCAGTTCACTTGACAGGGGGTATAGGCATGAGCAGTTCTTC. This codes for CASSSLDRGYRHEQFF.

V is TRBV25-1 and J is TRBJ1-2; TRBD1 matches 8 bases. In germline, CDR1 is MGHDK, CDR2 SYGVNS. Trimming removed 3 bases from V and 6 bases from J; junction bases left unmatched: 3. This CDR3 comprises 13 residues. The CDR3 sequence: CASSEAGGNGYTF. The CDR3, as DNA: TGTGCCAGCAGTGAGGCAGGGGGCAATGGCTACACCTTC.

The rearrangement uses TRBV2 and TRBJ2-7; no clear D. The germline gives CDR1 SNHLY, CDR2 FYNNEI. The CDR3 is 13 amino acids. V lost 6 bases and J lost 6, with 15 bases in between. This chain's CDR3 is CASRVNGLGEQYF. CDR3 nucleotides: TGTGCCAGCAGGGTTAATGGGCTGGGCGAGCAGTACTTC.

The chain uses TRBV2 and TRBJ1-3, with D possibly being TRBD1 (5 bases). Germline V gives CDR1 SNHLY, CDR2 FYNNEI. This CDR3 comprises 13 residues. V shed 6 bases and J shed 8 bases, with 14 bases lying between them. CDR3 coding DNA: TGTGCCAGCAGGGACCTCACGGGGGACACCATATATTTT. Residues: CASRDLTGDTIYF.

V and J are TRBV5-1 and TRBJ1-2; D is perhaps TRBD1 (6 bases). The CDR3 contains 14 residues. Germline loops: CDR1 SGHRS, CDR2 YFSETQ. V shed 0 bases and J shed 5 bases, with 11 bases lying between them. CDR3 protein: CASSLDQGPYGYTF. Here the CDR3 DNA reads TGCGCCAGCAGCTTGGATCAGGGGCCTTATGGCTACACCTTC.

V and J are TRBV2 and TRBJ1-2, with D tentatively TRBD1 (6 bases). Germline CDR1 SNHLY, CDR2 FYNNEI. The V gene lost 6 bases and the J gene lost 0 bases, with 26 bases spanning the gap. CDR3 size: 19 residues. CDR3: CASRMSLQGLGMANYGYTF. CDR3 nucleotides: TGTGCCAGCAGGATGAGCCTTCAGGGGTTAGGAATGGCTAACTATGGCTACACCTTC.

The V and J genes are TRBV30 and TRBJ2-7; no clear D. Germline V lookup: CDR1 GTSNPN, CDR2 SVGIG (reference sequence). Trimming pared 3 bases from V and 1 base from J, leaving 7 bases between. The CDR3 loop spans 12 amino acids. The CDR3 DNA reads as TGTGCCTGGAGGACACTTTCCTACGAGCAGTACTTC. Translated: CAWRTLSYEQYF.

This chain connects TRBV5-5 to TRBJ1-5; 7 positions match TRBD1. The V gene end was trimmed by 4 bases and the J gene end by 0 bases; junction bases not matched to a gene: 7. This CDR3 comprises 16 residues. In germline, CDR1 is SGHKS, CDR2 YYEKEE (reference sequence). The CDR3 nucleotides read TGTGCCAGCAGCAGAAGGACAGGCGATAGCAATCAGCCCCAGCATTTT. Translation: CASSRRTGDSNQPQHF.

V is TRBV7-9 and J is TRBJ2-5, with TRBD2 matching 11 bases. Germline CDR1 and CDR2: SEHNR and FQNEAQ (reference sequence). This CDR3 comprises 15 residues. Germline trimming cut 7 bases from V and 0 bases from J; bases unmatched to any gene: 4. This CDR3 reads CASTETSGDQETQYF. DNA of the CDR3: TGTGCCAGCACCGAGACTAGCGGGGACCAAGAGACCCAGTACTTC.